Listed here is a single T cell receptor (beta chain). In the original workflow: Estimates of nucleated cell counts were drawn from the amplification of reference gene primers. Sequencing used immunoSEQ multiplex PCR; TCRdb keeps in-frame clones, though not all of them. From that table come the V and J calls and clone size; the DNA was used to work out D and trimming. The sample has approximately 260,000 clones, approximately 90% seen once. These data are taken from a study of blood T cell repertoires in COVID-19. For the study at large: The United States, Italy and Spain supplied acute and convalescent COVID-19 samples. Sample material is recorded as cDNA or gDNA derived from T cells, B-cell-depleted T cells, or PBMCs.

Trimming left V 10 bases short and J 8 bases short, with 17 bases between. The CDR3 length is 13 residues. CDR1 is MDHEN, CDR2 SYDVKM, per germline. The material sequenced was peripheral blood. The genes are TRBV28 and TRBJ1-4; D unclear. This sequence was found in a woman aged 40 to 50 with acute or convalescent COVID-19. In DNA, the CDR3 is TGTGCCACTCAGGCGGGAAGGAGAGAAAAACTGTTTTTT. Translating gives CATQAGRREKLFF.